This T cell receptor (beta chain) was sequenced in a study of Graves' ophthalmopathy and Graves' hyperthyroidism. In this sample, this clonotype turned up many times. The CDR3 spans 11 residues. Germline CDR1 is MNHEY and CDR2 is SMNVEV (reference sequence). V was shortened by 6 bases and J by 4 bases, with 6 bases between the two germline ends. Transcripts of RNA were the source for amplifying TCR beta CDR3 regions. Following a first-round RT-PCR that used HTBI primers, a second-round multiplex PCR was carried out. A single record per CDR3 protein comes from TCRdb applying MiXCR to the multiplex PCR reads. This table has about 500,000 distinct CDR3 sequences, roughly 14% appearing once. Moderate-to-severe activity, CAS ≥3, NOSPECS ≥4 and a duration under 3 months were seen in donors with ophthalmopathy.

What was sequenced was blood. The TCR comes from a woman aged 25 to 39 with Graves' ophthalmopathy. The gene calls are TRBV27 and TRBJ1-2; D is possibly TRBD1 (6 bases). The CDR3 protein is CASRGGYGYTF. In nucleotides, the CDR3 is TGTGCCAGCAGAGGGGGCTATGGCTACACCTTC.